The entry that follows covers one T cell receptor beta chain sequence. The authors generated TCR beta cDNA through 5'RACE template switching with UMIs. TCRdb reanalyzed the 5' RACE reads and collapses them to one entry per CDR3 protein, without DNA. Its clone listing holds over 120,000 distinct CDR3 sequences. CDR3 size: 12 residues. Looked up from germline, CDR1 is MNHEY and CDR2 is SVGAGI. This entry comes from a study of T cells expressing NK-cell markers. The chain couples TRBV6-5 to TRBJ2-1; TCRdb selects TRBD1, and the lack of DNA leaves this call unchecked. This sequence originates from a man between 18 and 35 years old in good health. Sequences were obtained from blood T cells: a sorted CD56 or NKG2C T cell subset, CD4+ or CD8+ T cells, or bulk PBMC T cells (not recorded which). CDR3 sequence reads: CASRPRGVEQFF.